This record concerns one TCR beta chain sequence. The antigen remains undetermined. This may be a read error: a much more frequent sequence differs by one nucleotide. Germline loops: CDR1 SQVTM, CDR2 ANQGSEA. Trimming cost V 1 base and J 10 bases, with 14 bases left between them. The CDR3 covers 12 residues. These data come from a study of Graves' ophthalmopathy and Graves' hyperthyroidism. Study-wide results and limits: Most thyroid-expanded clonotypes exceeding 0.001 frequency were also found in blood.

Amplification of TCR beta CDR3 regions used RNA transcripts. The first round was an RT-PCR with HTBI primers, and the second round was a multiplex PCR. MiXCR, run by TCRdb on the multiplex PCR reads, gives a single entry per CDR3 protein. The sample carries 240,000 or so distinct CDR3 sequences, about 46% recorded once. The TCR sequence derives from an adult man with Graves' ophthalmopathy. The sequenced sample was peripheral blood. The V and J genes are TRBV29-1 and TRBJ2-7; tentatively, D is TRBD2 (6 bases). CDR3 nucleotides: TGCAGCGTTGAAGGTGGGGGGAGCGCTCAGTACTTC. Its protein is CSVEGGGSAQYF.